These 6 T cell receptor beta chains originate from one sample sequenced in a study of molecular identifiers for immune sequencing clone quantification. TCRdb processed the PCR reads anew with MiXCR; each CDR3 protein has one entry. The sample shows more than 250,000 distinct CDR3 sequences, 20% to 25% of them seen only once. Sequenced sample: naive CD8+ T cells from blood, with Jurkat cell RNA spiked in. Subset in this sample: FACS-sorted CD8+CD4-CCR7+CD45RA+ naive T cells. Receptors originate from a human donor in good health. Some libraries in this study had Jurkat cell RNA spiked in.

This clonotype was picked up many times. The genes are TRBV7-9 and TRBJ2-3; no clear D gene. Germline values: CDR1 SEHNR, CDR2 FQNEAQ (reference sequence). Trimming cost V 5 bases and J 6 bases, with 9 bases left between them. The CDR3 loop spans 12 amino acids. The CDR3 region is CASSPRRDTQYF. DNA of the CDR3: TGTGCCAGCAGCCCCCGACGGGATACGCAGTATTTT.

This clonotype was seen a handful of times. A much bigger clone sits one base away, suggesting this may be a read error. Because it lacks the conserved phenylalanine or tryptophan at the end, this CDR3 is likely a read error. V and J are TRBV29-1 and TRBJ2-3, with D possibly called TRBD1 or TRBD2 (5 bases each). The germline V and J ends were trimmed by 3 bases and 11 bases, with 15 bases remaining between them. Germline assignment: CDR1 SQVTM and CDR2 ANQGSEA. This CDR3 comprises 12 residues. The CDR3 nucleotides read TGCAGCGTTGAGAAAATTGGGGACGAGCAGTATTTG. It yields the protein CSVEKIGDEQYL.

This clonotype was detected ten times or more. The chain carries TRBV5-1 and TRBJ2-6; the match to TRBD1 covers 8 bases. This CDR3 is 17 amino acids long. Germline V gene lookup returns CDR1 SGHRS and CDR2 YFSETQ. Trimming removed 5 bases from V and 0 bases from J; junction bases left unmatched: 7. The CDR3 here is CASRTGVISSGANVLTF. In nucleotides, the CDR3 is TGCGCCAGCAGGACAGGGGTCATTTCCTCTGGGGCCAACGTCCTGACTTTC.

The CDR3 DNA reads TGTGCCAGCAGCCCCGGACAGCGGGAGGGCCTCTACGAGCAGTACTTC. This gives the protein CASSPGQREGLYEQYF. The chain couples TRBV2 to TRBJ2-7; 10 bases align to TRBD2. The CDR3 is made up of 16 amino acids. V was clipped by 6 bases and J by 3 bases; unmatched bases: 11. From germline, CDR1 is SNHLY and CDR2 FYNNEI.

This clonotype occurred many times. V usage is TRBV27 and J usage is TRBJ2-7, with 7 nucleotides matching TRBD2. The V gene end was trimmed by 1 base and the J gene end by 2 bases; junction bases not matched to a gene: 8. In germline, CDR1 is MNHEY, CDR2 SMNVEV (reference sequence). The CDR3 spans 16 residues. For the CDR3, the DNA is TGTGCCAGCAGTTTATATGGCGGGGGTCGAACCTACGAGCAGTACTTC. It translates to CASSLYGGGRTYEQYF.

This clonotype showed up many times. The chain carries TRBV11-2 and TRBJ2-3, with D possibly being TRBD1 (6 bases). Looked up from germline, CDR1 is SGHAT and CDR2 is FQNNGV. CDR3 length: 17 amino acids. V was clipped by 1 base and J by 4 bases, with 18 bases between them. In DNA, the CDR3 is TGTGCCAGCAGCTTAGTGCTGGGGGCGGAAGGGGCAGATACGCAGTATTTT. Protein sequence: CASSLVLGAEGADTQYF.